These 17 T cell receptor beta chains originate from one sample sequenced in a study of Ad26.COV2.S vaccination and SARS-CoV-2 variants. The repertoire was sequenced with immunoSEQ multiplex PCR; TCRdb's copy has only in-frame clones and lacks some. The sample yields about 380,000 clones, roughly four fifths seen once. Treatment described: some 20 received Ad26.COV2.S at low or high dose, single or two shots; several received placebo; per-sample allocation not given. On day 63 after the first injection, vaccine and placebo recipients gave samples. The material sequenced was peripheral blood, taken in a trial of Ad26.COV2.S vaccine versus placebo. The receptors were sampled from a person aged 18-60 years who received the Ad26.COV2.S COVID-19 vaccine or a placebo.

The chain combines TRBV3-1 (or the pseudogene TRBV3-2) with TRBJ2-1; 12 positions agree with TRBD2. Germline values: CDR1 LGHDT, CDR2 YNNKEL (reference sequence). The CDR3 has 16 amino acids. Trimming took 5 bases from V and 4 from J; bases not matched to a gene: 6. The CDR3 nucleotides read TGTGCCAGCAGCGGTCGGACTAGCGGGAAATACAATGAGCAGTTCTTC. It yields the protein CASSGRTSGKYNEQFF.

V and J are TRBV4-3 and TRBJ2-3; TRBD1 agrees at 10 bases. The CDR3 length is 16 residues. V gave up 4 bases and J gave up 4 bases; unmatched junction bases: 8. Germline V lookup: CDR1 LGHNA, CDR2 YSLEER. Written as DNA, the CDR3 is TGCGCCAGCAGCCTTAGTCCGGGACAGGGGCCAGATACGCAGTATTTT. Protein: CASSLSPGQGPDTQYF.

The CDR3 region is CASSPTGADTQYF. In DNA, the CDR3 is TGTGCCAGCAGCCCGACAGGGGCAGATACGCAGTATTTT. The rearrangement uses TRBV3-1 (or the pseudogene TRBV3-2) and TRBJ2-3, with 8 nucleotides matching TRBD1. With V trimmed by 4 bases and J by 4 bases, 1 base remained unmatched. Germline V CDR1 and CDR2: LGHDT, YNNKEL (reference sequence). This CDR3 is 13 amino acids long.

This chain uses TRBV5-1 with TRBJ1-2; the D is unclear. CDR3 length: 16 residues. Germline-derived CDR1 and CDR2 are SGHRS and YFSETQ. Between the trimmed V and J ends, which lost 4 bases and 8 bases, there was a span of 24 bases. The CDR3 DNA reads TGCGCCAGCAGCACCCGGGCGGACGGGGTTCAAGGGGGCTACACCTTC. The encoded protein is CASSTRADGVQGGYTF. The variable domain in full, with the rest retrieved from reference TRBV5-1 and TRBJ1-2, is KAGVTQTPRYLIKTRGQQVTLSCSPISGHRSVSWYQQTPGQGLQFLFEYFSETQRNKGNFPGRFSGRQFSNSRSEMNVSTLELGDSALYLCASSTRADGVQGGYTFGSGTRLTVV.

The chain carries TRBV7-9 and TRBJ1-1; possible D gene TRBD1, 5 bases. CDR1 SEHNR and CDR2 FQNEAQ come from the germline V gene (reference sequence). V was shortened by 3 bases and J by 5 bases, with 10 bases between the two germline ends. This CDR3 region has 13 residues. In DNA, the CDR3 is TGTGCCAGCAGCTTGGGGGGGATGACTGAAGCTTTCTTT. It specifies CASSLGGMTEAFF.

The chain uses TRBV6-5 and TRBJ1-4, with a weak D call TRBD1 (5 bases). Trimming pared 5 bases from V and 8 bases from J, leaving 18 bases between. The CDR3 consists of 15 residues. Per the germline V gene, CDR1 is MNHEY and CDR2 is SVGAGI. In DNA form, the CDR3 reads TGTGCCAGCAGTCCGTGGACCCGACGGGGGGAAAAACTGTTTTTT. It codes for CASSPWTRRGEKLFF.

This chain joins TRBV11-3 and TRBJ2-5; the match to TRBD1 covers 9 bases. There are 16 residues in the CDR3. Per the germline V gene, CDR1 is SGHNT and CDR2 is YENEEA. With V trimmed by 5 bases and J by 5 bases, 12 bases remained unmatched. The chain's CDR3 is CASSRNGQGKGETQYF. CDR3 DNA sequence: TGTGCCAGCAGCCGTAACGGACAGGGGAAAGGGGAGACCCAGTACTTC.

V and J are TRBV5-1 and TRBJ2-7; no firm D call. The V end was cut by 4 bases, the J end by 3 bases, with 8 bases between. The CDR3 is 12 amino acids. Germline V gene lookup returns CDR1 SGHRS and CDR2 YFSETQ. The CDR3 region has the DNA TGCGCCAGCAGCCCTGGTGGCTACGAGCAGTACTTC. Translating it yields CASSPGGYEQYF.

This clone appeared a single time. The sample has other DNA sequences that encode this CDR3 too. The CDR3 DNA sequence: TGTGCCAGCAGCGTGGGTAATTCACCCCTCCACTTT. The encoded protein is CASSVGNSPLHF. The chain employs TRBV9 and TRBJ1-6; D is undetermined. V gave up 2 bases and J gave up 6 bases, with 3 bases separating them. The CDR3 runs to 12 residues. Germline V gene sequence: CDR1 SGDLS, CDR2 YYNGEE.

V and J are TRBV7-2 and TRBJ2-2; no definite D call. The CDR3 spans 12 residues. Deletions cut 1 base from V and 10 bases from J, with 7 bases between. Per the germline V gene, CDR1 is SGHTA and CDR2 is FQGNSA. The CDR3 reads CASSLVVPELFF. CDR3 DNA sequence: TGTGCCAGCAGCTTAGTCGTTCCGGAGCTGTTTTTT.

This chain uses TRBV11-1 with TRBJ1-1; TRBD1 agrees at 9 bases. Germline assignment: CDR1 SGHAT and CDR2 FQDESV (reference sequence). The CDR3 has 15 residues. The V segment lost 4 bases and the J segment 3 bases; nucleotides outside the gene matches: 6. CDR3 nucleotide sequence: TGTGCCAGCAGCTCCTTGGGACAGGGACACACTGAAGCTTTCTTT. Translation gives CASSSLGQGHTEAFF.

The CDR3 region is CATGQTGYGYTF. CDR3 DNA sequence: TGTGCCACGGGACAGACCGGCTATGGCTACACCTTC. The rearrangement links TRBV10-3 to TRBJ1-2; 7 bases match TRBD1. Germline V gene data show CDR1 as ENHRY and CDR2 as SYGVKD. V was clipped by 10 bases and J by 4 bases; unmatched bases: 6. CDR3 size: 12 residues.

The chain carries TRBV30 and TRBJ2-3; unclear D gene. The germline CDR1 and CDR2 sequences are GTSNPN and SVGIG (reference sequence). The CDR3 totals 16 residues. Trimming pared 3 bases from V and 4 bases from J, leaving 20 bases between. The DNA of the CDR3 is TGTGCCTGGAGGGCCCTCGTAAACCGGTGTGCAGATACGCAGTATTTT. Translated, it gives CAWRALVNRCADTQYF.

The rearrangement joins TRBV5-1 to TRBJ1-4, with D possibly being TRBD1 (6 bases). This CDR3 is 16 amino acids long. The V end was cut by 1 base, the J end by 1 base, with 11 bases between. The germline gives CDR1 SGHRS, CDR2 YFSETQ. CDR3 bases: TGCGCCAGCAGCTTGAACACAGGGTTAACTAATGAAAAACTGTTTTTT. Translating it yields CASSLNTGLTNEKLFF.

This clone was observed a handful of times. The V and J genes are TRBV2 and TRBJ2-7; D perhaps matches TRBD1 (5 bases). Germline CDR1 reads SNHLY; CDR2 reads FYNNEI. The CDR3 extends over 15 amino acids. Trimming cost V 6 bases and J 0 bases, with 15 bases left between them. CDR3 DNA sequence: TGTGCCAGCAGGAAGGACCAGGGTAGCTCCTACGAGCAGTACTTC. As protein: CASRKDQGSSYEQYF.

There are a few counts of this clone. This rearrangement joins TRBV5-1 to TRBJ1-3; D unresolved. The CDR3 loop spans 14 amino acids. V lost 1 base to trimming and J lost 4 bases, with 9 bases between them. CDR1 is SGHRS and CDR2 is YFSETQ in the germline V gene. The CDR3 here is CASSLIGSGNTIYF. The CDR3 DNA reads as TGCGCCAGCAGCTTGATAGGCTCCGGAAACACCATATATTTT. The full variable domain, rest sourced from reference TRBV5-1 and TRBJ1-3, is KAGVTQTPRYLIKTRGQQVTLSCSPISGHRSVSWYQQTPGQGLQFLFEYFSETQRNKGNFPGRFSGRQFSNSRSEMNVSTLELGDSALYLCASSLIGSGNTIYFGEGSWLTVV.

This clone has more than one count but fewer than ten. In the same sample, other DNA sequences code for this CDR3. The V call is TRBV7-3, the J call TRBJ1-2; D is perhaps TRBD1 (6 bases). Germline CDR1 SGHTA, CDR2 FQGTGA. CDR3 length equals 13 residues. The germline V and J ends were trimmed by 0 bases and 8 bases, with 10 bases remaining between them. CDR3 sequence: CASSLTGAGGYTF. The CDR3 nucleotides are TGTGCCAGCAGCTTAACGGGGGCAGGGGGCTACACCTTC.